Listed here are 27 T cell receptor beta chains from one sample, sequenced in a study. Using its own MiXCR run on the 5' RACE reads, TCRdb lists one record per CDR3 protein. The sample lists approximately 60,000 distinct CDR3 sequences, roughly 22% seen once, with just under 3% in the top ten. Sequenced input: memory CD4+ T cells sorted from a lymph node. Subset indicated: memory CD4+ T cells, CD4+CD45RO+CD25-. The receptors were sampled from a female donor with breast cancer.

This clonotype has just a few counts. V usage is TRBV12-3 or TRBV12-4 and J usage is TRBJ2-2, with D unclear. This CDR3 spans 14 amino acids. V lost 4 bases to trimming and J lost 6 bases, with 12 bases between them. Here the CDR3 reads CASSSPPVAGELFF. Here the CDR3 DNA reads TGTGCCAGCAGTTCCCCCCCCGTTGCCGGGGAGCTGTTTTTT.

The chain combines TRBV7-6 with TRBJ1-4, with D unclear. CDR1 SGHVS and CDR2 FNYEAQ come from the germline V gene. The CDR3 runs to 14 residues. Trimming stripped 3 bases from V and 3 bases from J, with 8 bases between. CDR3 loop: CASSLGGSNEKLFF. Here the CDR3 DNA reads TGTGCCAGCAGCTTGGGAGGATCTAATGAAAAACTGTTTTTT.

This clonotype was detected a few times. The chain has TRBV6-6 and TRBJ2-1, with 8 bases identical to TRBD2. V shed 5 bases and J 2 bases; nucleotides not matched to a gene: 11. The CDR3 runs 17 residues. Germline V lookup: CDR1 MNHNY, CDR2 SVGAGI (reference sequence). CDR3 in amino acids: CASSETPGLGAYNEQFF. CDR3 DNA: TGTGCCAGCAGTGAAACACCGGGACTAGGGGCCTACAATGAGCAGTTCTTC.

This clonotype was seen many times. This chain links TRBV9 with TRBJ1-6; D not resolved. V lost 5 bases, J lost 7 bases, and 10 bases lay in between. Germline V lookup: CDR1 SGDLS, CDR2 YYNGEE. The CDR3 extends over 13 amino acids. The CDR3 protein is CASRGLGNSPLHF. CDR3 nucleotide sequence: TGTGCCAGCAGAGGACTGGGCAATTCACCCCTCCACTTT. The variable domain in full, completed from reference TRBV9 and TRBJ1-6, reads DSGVTQTPKHLITATGQRVTLRCSPRSGDLSVYWYQQSLDQGLQFLIQYYNGEERAKGNILERFSAQQFPDLHSELNLSSLELGDSALYFCASRGLGNSPLHFGNGTRLTVT.

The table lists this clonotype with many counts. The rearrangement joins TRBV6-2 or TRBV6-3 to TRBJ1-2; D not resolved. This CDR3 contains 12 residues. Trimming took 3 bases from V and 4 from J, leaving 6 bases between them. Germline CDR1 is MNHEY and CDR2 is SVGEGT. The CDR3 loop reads CASSYGLYGYTF. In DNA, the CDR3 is TGTGCCAGCAGTTATGGGCTCTATGGCTACACCTTC.

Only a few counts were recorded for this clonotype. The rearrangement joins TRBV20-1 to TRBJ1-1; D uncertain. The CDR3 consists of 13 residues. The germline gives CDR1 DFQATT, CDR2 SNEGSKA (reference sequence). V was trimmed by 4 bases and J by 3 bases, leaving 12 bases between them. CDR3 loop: CSANDWRDTEAFF. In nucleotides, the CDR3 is TGCAGTGCTAACGACTGGAGGGACACTGAAGCTTTCTTT.

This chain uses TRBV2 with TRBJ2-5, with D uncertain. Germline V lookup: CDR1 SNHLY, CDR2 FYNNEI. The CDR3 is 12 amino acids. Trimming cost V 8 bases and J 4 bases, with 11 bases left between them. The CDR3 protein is CASQGSGETQYF. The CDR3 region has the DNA TGTGCCAGCCAAGGGTCCGGAGAGACCCAGTACTTC.

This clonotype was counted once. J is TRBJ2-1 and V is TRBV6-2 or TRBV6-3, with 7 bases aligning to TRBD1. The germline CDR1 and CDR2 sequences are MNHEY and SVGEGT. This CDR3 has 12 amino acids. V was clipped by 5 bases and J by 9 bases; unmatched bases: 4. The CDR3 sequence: CASSPQGFEQFF. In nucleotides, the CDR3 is TGTGCCAGCAGTCCACAGGGGTTTGAGCAGTTCTTC.

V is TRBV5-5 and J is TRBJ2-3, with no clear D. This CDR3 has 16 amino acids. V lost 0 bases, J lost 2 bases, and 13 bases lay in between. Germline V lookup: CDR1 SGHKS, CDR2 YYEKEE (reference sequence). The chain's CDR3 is CASSLVKQIITDTQYF. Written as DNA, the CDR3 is TGTGCCAGCAGCTTGGTAAAACAGATAATCACAGATACGCAGTATTTT.

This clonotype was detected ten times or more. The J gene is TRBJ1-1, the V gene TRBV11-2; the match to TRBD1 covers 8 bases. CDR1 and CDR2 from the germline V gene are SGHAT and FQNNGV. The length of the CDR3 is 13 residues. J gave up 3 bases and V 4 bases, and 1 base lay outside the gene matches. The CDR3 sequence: CASSSQGDTEAFF. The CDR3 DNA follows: TGTGCCAGCAGCTCACAGGGGGACACTGAAGCTTTCTTT.

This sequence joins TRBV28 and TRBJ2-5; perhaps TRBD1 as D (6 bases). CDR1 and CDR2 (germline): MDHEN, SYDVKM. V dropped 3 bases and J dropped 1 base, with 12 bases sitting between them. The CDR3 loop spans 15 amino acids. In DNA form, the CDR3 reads TGTGCCAGCAGTTTGGGGATGGGGGCCCAAGAGACCCAGTACTTC. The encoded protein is CASSLGMGAQETQYF.

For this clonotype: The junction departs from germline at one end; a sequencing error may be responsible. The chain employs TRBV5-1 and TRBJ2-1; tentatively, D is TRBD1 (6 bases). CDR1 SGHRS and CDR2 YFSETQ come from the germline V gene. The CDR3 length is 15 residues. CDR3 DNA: TGCGCCAGCAGCTCTCTGACAGGCCGGGACGGTGAGCAGTCCTTC. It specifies CASSSLTGRDGEQSF.

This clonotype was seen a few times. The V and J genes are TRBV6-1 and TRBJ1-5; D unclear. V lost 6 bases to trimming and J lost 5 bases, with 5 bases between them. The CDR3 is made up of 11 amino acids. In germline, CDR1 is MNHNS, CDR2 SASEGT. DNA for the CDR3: TGTGCCAGCAGGGACGATCAGCCCCAGCATTTT. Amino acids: CASRDDQPQHF.

In DNA form, the CDR3 reads TGTGCCAGCACCGGGACAGGGAGGGCCACTGAAGCTTTCTTT. It is translated as CASTGTGRATEAFF. This chain uses TRBV2 with TRBJ1-1; 9 positions match TRBD1. With 7 bases clipped from V and 4 bases from J, the junction kept 7 bases outside the gene matches. The CDR3 extends over 14 amino acids. In germline, CDR1 is SNHLY, CDR2 FYNNEI.

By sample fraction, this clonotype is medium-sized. CDR3 in amino acids: CASSRRTSGRDEQYF. CDR3 nucleotides: TGTGCCAGCAGCCGAAGGACTAGCGGGAGGGACGAGCAGTACTTC. The V gene is TRBV7-2, the J gene TRBJ2-7; 15 nucleotides line up with TRBD2. The CDR3 runs 15 residues. The germline gives CDR1 SGHTA, CDR2 FQGNSA. J lost 5 bases, V lost 5 bases, and 4 bases had no gene match.

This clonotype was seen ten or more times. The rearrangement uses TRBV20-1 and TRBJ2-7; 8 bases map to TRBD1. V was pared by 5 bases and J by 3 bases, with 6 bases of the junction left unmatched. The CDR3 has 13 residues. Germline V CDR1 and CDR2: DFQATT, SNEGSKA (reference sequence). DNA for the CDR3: TGCAGTGCTGTCGGACAGGGAGGCTACGAGCAGTACTTC. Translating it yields CSAVGQGGYEQYF.

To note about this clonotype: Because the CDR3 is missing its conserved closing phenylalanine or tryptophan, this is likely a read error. The CDR3: CASSPGGNTIYY. In DNA, the CDR3 is TGTGCCAGCAGCCCCGGGGGAAACACCATATATTAT. This chain connects TRBV7-2 to TRBJ1-3; no firm D call. Trimming removed 5 bases at V and 4 bases at J, with 6 bases between. CDR3 length: 12 residues. CDR1 is SGHTA and CDR2 is FQGNSA in the germline V gene.

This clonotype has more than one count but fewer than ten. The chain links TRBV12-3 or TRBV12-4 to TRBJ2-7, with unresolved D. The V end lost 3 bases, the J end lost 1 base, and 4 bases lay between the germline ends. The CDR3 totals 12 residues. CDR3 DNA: TGTGCCAGCAGTTTTGCTTCCTACGAGCAGTACTTC. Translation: CASSFASYEQYF.

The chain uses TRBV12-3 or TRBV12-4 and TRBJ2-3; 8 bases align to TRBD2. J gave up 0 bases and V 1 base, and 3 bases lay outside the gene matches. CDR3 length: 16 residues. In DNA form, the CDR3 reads TGTGCCAGCAGTTTAGGGGGCGGGAGGAGCACAGATACGCAGTATTTT. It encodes CASSLGGGRSTDTQYF.

The CDR3 DNA reads TGTGCCAGCAGCCGACAAGATACGCAGTATTTT. Translating it yields CASSRQDTQYF. The chain couples TRBV6-5 to TRBJ2-3; D ambiguous. Germline V CDR1 and CDR2: MNHEY, SVGAGI. The CDR3 runs 11 residues. The germline V and J ends were trimmed by 6 bases and 5 bases, with 6 bases remaining between them.

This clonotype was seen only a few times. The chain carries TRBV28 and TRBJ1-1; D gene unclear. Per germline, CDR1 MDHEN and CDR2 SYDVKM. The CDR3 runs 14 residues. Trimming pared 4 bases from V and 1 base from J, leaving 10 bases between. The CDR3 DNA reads TGTGCCAGCAGTTCCACTTACAGGAACACTGAAGCTTTCTTT. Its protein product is CASSSTYRNTEAFF.

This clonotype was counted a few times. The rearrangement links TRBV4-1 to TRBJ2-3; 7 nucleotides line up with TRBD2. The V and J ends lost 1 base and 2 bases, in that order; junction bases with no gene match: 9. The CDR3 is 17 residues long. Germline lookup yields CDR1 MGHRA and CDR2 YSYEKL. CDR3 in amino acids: CASSQGSAGRPTDTQYF. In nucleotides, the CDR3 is TGCGCCAGCAGCCAAGGGTCAGCGGGACGACCCACAGATACGCAGTATTTT.

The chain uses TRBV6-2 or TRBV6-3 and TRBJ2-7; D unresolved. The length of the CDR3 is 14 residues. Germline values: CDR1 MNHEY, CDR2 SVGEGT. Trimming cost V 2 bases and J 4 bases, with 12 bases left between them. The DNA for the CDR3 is TGTGCCAGCAGTTACGGGTTAGCTTATTACGAGCAGTACTTC. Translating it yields CASSYGLAYYEQYF.

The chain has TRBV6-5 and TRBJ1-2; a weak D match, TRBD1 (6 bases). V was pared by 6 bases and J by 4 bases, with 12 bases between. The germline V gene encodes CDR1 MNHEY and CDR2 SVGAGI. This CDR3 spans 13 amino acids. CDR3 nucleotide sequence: TGTGCCAGCAGGAGGACAGAGTTCTATGGCTACACCTTC. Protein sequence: CASRRTEFYGYTF.

CDR3 loop: CASSLGRYSNQPQHF. For the CDR3, the DNA is TGTGCCAGCAGCTTAGGGAGATATAGCAATCAGCCCCAGCATTTT. V gene TRBV7-2 combines with J gene TRBJ1-5; D is uncertain. Germline CDR1 is SGHTA and CDR2 is FQGNSA. V lost 1 base, J lost 0 bases, and 7 bases lay in between. CDR3 length: 15 residues.

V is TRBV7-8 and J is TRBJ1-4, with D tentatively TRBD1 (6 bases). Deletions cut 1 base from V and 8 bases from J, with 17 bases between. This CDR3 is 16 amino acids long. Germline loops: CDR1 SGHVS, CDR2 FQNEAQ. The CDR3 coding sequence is TGTGCCAGCAGCTTAGGCGGGCTGAGGGGGGCAGAAAAACTGTTTTTT. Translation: CASSLGGLRGAEKLFF.

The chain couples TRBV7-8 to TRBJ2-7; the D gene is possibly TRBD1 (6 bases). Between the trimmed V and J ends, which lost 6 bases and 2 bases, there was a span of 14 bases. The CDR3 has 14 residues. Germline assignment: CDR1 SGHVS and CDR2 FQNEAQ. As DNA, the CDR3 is TGTGCCAGCAGGTCCACGACAGGCCCCTACGAGCAGTACTTC. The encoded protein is CASRSTTGPYEQYF.